This T cell receptor (beta chain) was identified during a study of blood T cell repertoires in COVID-19. CDR1 is SSHAT and CDR2 is FNYEAQ in the germline V gene (reference sequence). The CDR3 runs to 17 residues. Trimming took 1 base from V and 4 from J; bases not matched to a gene: 10. Source study methods: Researchers report that nucleated cell counts were estimated from reference gene primer amplification. Data came from immunoSEQ multiplex PCR; TCRdb stores just in-frame clones and leaves some out. V, J and clone size are those of that table, while D and trimming were read from the DNA. Among tens of thousands of clones listed, around 85% were seen once. Recruited during active infection, patients (from Seattle) were subsequently followed longitudinally.

The receptor comes from a man aged 40-49 years with COVID-19, enrolled during active disease. The sample was peripheral blood. V is TRBV7-7 and J is TRBJ2-1; TRBD2 matches at 7 bases. The CDR3 DNA follows: TGTGCCAGCAGCTTAGGGGGAGGGGTCGTGAGTTACAATGAGCAGTTCTTC. It is translated as CASSLGGGVVSYNEQFF.